The present T cell receptor beta chain was sequenced within a study of blood T cell repertoires in COVID-19. On the study more broadly: Sample material is recorded as cDNA or gDNA derived from T cells, B-cell-depleted T cells, or PBMCs.

Using immunoSEQ multiplex PCR, the repertoire was profiled, and TCRdb retains in-frame clones only, with some absent. Of approximately 160,000 clones in the sample, about 85% are singletons; the top ten hold 10% to 15%. This CDR3 has 16 residues. The V and J ends lost 3 bases and 4 bases, in that order; junction bases with no gene match: 9. Germline V gene sequence: CDR1 LNHDA, CDR2 SQIVND (reference sequence). This rearrangement joins TRBV19 to TRBJ2-5; TRBD2 matches 9 bases. Sequenced material: peripheral blood. This sequence originates from a man between 65 and 85 years old who had recovered from COVID-19. CDR3 sequence reads: CASSIGGRGSGETQYF. CDR3 DNA: TGTGCCAGTAGTATCGGCGGGAGGGGGTCGGGAGAGACCCAGTACTTC.